This T cell receptor (beta chain) appears in the sequencing data of a study of T cell responses to AZD1222 COVID-19 vaccine. Between the trimmed V and J ends, which lost 7 bases and 4 bases, there was a span of 19 bases. The germline CDR1 and CDR2 sequences are MDHEN and SYDVKM. This CDR3 region has 15 residues. The protocol was immunoSEQ multiplex PCR, while the TCRdb copy is restricted to in-frame clones and leaves out a portion. The table has roughly 140,000 clones, around 86% seen once; the top ten hold roughly 9.7%. This sequence originates from an adult who received the AZD1222 COVID-19 vaccine. This material consisted of peripheral blood, taken 28 days after the second AZD1222 dose. The rearrangement uses TRBV28 and TRBJ1-2, with a tentative D call TRBD1 (5 bases). The CDR3 spells CASITAGDSGYGYTF. The DNA for the CDR3 is TGTGCCAGCATAACTGCGGGGGACTCGGGCTATGGCTACACCTTC.